Reported below is one TCR beta chain. Its antigen is not identified. Germline values: CDR1 MNHEY, CDR2 SMNVEV (reference sequence). The CDR3 is 15 amino acids. V was clipped by 3 bases and J by 6 bases; unmatched bases: 5. Clones were sequenced by immunoSEQ multiplex PCR, and TCRdb holds only the in-frame ones, with some missing. The data show 95,000 to 150,000 clones, 85% to 90% seen once. These data are taken from a study of T cell responses to AZD1222 COVID-19 vaccine. Findings of the study overall: Among the donors, most were white British and more were female, and clonal diversity was possibly underestimated. A rise in Spike-specific TCR breadth and depth followed two AZD1222 doses. Researchers report vaccine-associated CD4 TCRs spanning spike, with dominance at 160-218 and 743-854. It was only after the peak T cell response that any repertoires were sampled.

The receptor was derived from an adult in good health. Sequenced material: peripheral blood, taken on day 0 of AZD1222 vaccination. V usage is TRBV27 and J usage is TRBJ1-5, with TRBD1 matching 10 bases. CDR3 residues: CASSFLGTGAQPQHF. CDR3 bases: TGTGCCAGCAGTTTCCTGGGGACAGGGGCTCAGCCCCAGCATTTT.